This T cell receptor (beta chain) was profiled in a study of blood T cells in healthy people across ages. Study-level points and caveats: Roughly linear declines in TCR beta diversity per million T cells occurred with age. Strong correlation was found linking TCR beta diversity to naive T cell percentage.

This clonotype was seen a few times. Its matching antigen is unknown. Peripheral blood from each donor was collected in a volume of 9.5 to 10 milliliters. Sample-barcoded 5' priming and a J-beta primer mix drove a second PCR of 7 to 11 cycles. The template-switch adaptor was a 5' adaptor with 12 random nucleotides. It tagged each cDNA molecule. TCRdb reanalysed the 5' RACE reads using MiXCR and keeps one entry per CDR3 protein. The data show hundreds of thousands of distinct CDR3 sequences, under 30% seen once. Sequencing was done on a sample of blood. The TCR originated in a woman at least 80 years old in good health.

In DNA form, the CDR3 reads TGTGCCAGCAGTTTAGAGAGGCTTACTGAAGCTTTCTTT. Protein product: CASSLERLTEAFF. V is TRBV12-3 or TRBV12-4 and J is TRBJ1-1; D remains unclear. V shed 1 base and J shed 5 bases, with 8 bases lying between them. The CDR3 totals 13 residues.